The next 27 T cell receptor beta chains were all read from a single sample in a study of radiotherapy plus CTLA-4 blockade in lung cancer. Measured with immunoSEQ multiplex PCR; TCRdb has only the in-frame clones, and not every one. This table has approximately 95,000 clones, approximately 78% appearing once. This specimen consisted of peripheral blood, obtained from a patient treated with radiotherapy plus ipilimumab. The receptors here all came from a human donor with non-small cell lung cancer who had a partial response to radiotherapy plus ipilimumab.

J is TRBJ1-2 and V is TRBV25-1, with D perhaps TRBD1 (5 bases). The germline V gene encodes CDR1 MGHDK and CDR2 SYGVNS. V was clipped by 5 bases and J by 8 bases, with 21 bases between them. This CDR3 comprises 15 residues. CDR3: CASSSGGRIGGGYTF. The CDR3 DNA is TGTGCCAGCAGTTCGGGGGGGAGGATAGGCGGAGGCTACACCTTC.

The rearrangement joins TRBV7-3 to TRBJ2-5; D is unclear. Trimming left V 1 base short and J 5 bases short, with 8 bases between. The CDR3 spans 13 residues. Per germline, CDR1 SGHTA and CDR2 FQGTGA. CDR3 sequence (DNA): TGTGCCAGCAGCTTAAATGCTCGGGAGACCCAGTACTTC. Translated, it gives CASSLNARETQYF.

The V gene is TRBV5-1, the J gene TRBJ2-5, with TRBD2 matching over 9 bases. With the DNA end fitting TRBJ2-7 better, the J assignment may be wrong. Per the germline V gene, CDR1 is SGHRS and CDR2 is YFSETQ. The CDR3 has 16 amino acids. CDR3 region: CASSEINLGLASEQYF. Written as DNA, the CDR3 is TGCGCCAGCAGCGAGATAAACTTGGGACTAGCATCCGAGCAGTACTTC.

This chain uses TRBV7-2 with TRBJ1-2, with D tentatively TRBD1 (6 bases). Per the germline V gene, CDR1 is SGHTA and CDR2 is FQGNSA. The CDR3 is 13 amino acids. The ends were cut back, 2 bases at V and 8 bases at J, with 12 bases in the middle. CDR3 coding DNA: TGTGCCAGCAGCTTACCGGGGACACAGGGCTACACCTTC. This encodes CASSLPGTQGYTF.

The chain combines TRBV5-1 with TRBJ2-1; TRBD2 matches at 14 bases. The V segment lost 4 bases and the J segment 2 bases; nucleotides outside the gene matches: 5. This CDR3 spans 17 amino acids. Germline V gene data show CDR1 as SGHRS and CDR2 as YFSETQ. CDR3 sequence reads: CASSLGLAGEAYNEQFF. The CDR3 nucleotides read TGCGCCAGCAGCCTGGGACTAGCGGGAGAGGCCTACAATGAGCAGTTCTTC.

V is TRBV5-4 and J is TRBJ2-7; the D is unclear. Germline V gene sequence: CDR1 SGHNT, CDR2 YYREEE (reference sequence). V lost 0 bases and J lost 0, with 10 bases in between. CDR3 length equals 15 residues. The DNA for the CDR3 is TGTGCCAGCAGCTTGGACGGCGGCAGCTCCTACGAGCAGTACTTC. Its translation: CASSLDGGSSYEQYF.

This clone was recorded a few times. This rearrangement joins TRBV6-5 to TRBJ2-7; 9 positions match TRBD1. This CDR3 contains 12 residues. V trimming: 9 bases; J trimming: 3 bases; junction bases outside the gene matches: 3. Germline V gives CDR1 MNHEY, CDR2 SVGAGI. CDR3 in DNA: TGTGCCAGTAGGGACAGGGACTACGAGCAGTACTTC. The encoded protein is CASRDRDYEQYF.

The chain recombines TRBV10-3 with TRBJ2-7; 9 positions agree with TRBD2. V dropped 11 bases and J dropped 3; count of bases not matched to a gene: 14. This CDR3 region has 15 residues. Looked up from germline, CDR1 is ENHRY and CDR2 is SYGVKD. In DNA form, the CDR3 reads TGTGCCGCGGGGGAGGGACTAGCTAGTATCTACGAGCAGTACTTC. Translated: CAAGEGLASIYEQYF.

This sequence joins TRBV6-1 and TRBJ2-1, with 14 bases that match TRBD2. Germline assignment: CDR1 MNHNS and CDR2 SASEGT. The V gene end was trimmed by 5 bases and the J gene end by 10 bases; junction bases not matched to a gene: 7. There are 15 residues in the CDR3. CDR3 protein: CASSSGTSGSGEQFF. CDR3 in DNA: TGTGCCAGCAGTTCCGGGACTAGCGGGAGTGGGGAGCAGTTCTTC.

The J gene is TRBJ2-5, the V gene TRBV9; 12 bases line up with TRBD2. Looked up from germline, CDR1 is SGDLS and CDR2 is YYNGEE. Germline trimming cut 4 bases from V and 2 bases from J; bases unmatched to any gene: 12. The CDR3 totals 18 residues. The CDR3 sequence is CASSPGGLAGGVQETQYF. Written as DNA, the CDR3 is TGTGCCAGCAGCCCTGGAGGGCTAGCGGGAGGGGTTCAAGAGACCCAGTACTTC.

The chain carries TRBV2 and TRBJ1-2, with a tentative D call TRBD1 (6 bases). From germline, CDR1 is SNHLY and CDR2 FYNNEI. Trimming took off 4 bases at V and 4 bases at J, with 10 bases between the two ends. The CDR3 contains 13 residues. The CDR3 DNA follows: TGTGCCAGCAGTGGGGGACATCCCTATGGCTACACCTTC. This gives the protein CASSGGHPYGYTF. Variable domain in full (rest from reference TRBV2 and TRBJ1-2): EPEVTQTPSHQVTQMGQEVILRCVPISNHLYFYWYRQILGQKVEFLVSFYNNEISEKSEIFDDQFSVERPDGSNFTLKIRSTKLEDSAMYFCASSGGHPYGYTFGSGTRLTVV.

The rearrangement uses TRBV18 and TRBJ1-3, with 7 bases that match TRBD1. With V trimmed by 3 bases and J by 4 bases, 3 bases remained unmatched. CDR3 length equals 14 residues. Germline V CDR1 and CDR2: KGHSH, LQKENI. The CDR3 loop reads CASSPDRAGNTIYF. As DNA, the CDR3 is TGTGCCAGCTCACCCGACAGGGCAGGAAACACCATATATTTT. Complete variable domain (other parts from reference TRBV18 and TRBJ1-3): NAGVMQNPRHLVRRRGQEARLRCSPMKGHSHVYWYRQLPEEGLKFMVYLQKENIIDESGMPKERFSAEFPKEGPSILRIQQVVRGDSAAYFCASSPDRAGNTIYFGEGSWLTVV.

V and J are TRBV4-1 and TRBJ1-1; 8 bases fit TRBD1. J gave up 9 bases and V 3 bases, and 15 bases lay outside the gene matches. The CDR3 spans 16 residues. From germline, CDR1 is MGHRA and CDR2 YSYEKL. CDR3 amino acids: CASSHPEGQAFGKAFF. DNA for the CDR3: TGCGCCAGCAGCCATCCGGAGGGACAGGCGTTCGGGAAAGCTTTCTTT.

This chain links TRBV6-6 with TRBJ2-3; 11 nucleotides align to TRBD2. Germline CDR1 reads MNHNY; CDR2 reads SVGAGI (reference sequence). The junction had 10 bases not matched to a gene; V was cut back by 6 bases and J by 5 bases. The CDR3 extends over 16 amino acids. For the CDR3, the DNA is TGTGCCAGCAGCAGACAACTAGCGGGAGAGGGAGATACGCAGTATTTT. Amino acid sequence: CASSRQLAGEGDTQYF.

This clone came up a few times. The V and J genes are TRBV5-4 and TRBJ2-7, with D tentatively TRBD1 (6 bases). The CDR3 runs to 15 residues. The germline CDR1 and CDR2 sequences are SGHNT and YYREEE (reference sequence). Trimming stripped 3 bases from V and 7 bases from J, with 20 bases between. CDR3 amino acids: CASSSAAAHRGEQYF. The CDR3, as DNA: TGTGCCAGCAGCTCCGCAGCGGCCCATAGGGGGGAGCAGTACTTC.

The V call is TRBV27, the J call TRBJ2-7; D gene ambiguous. The CDR3 is made up of 13 amino acids. Germline V gives CDR1 MNHEY, CDR2 SMNVEV (reference sequence). The ends were cut back, 4 bases at V and 4 bases at J, with 11 bases in the middle. CDR3 bases: TGTGCCAGCAGTTCTGTCAGAGGATACGAGCAGTACTTC. Translation: CASSSVRGYEQYF.

This sequence joins TRBV2 and TRBJ2-7; D possibly corresponds to TRBD1 (6 bases). The germline CDR1 and CDR2 sequences are SNHLY and FYNNEI. CDR3 length: 11 residues. Trimming removed 6 bases at V and 5 bases at J, with 8 bases between. The CDR3 coding sequence is TGTGCCAGCAGCAACAGGGACGAGCAGTACTTC. It specifies CASSNRDEQYF.

A word on this clone: Since no conserved phenylalanine or tryptophan closes the CDR3, a read error is the likely cause. CDR3 residues: CSARTPGQGSGANVLTL. For the CDR3, the DNA is TGCAGCGCCCGAACGCCGGGACAGGGCTCTGGGGCCAACGTCCTGACTTTA. The chain is built from TRBV29-1 and TRBJ2-6; 9 bases agree with TRBD1. Germline V gene data show CDR1 as SQVTM and CDR2 as ANQGSEA. V shed 7 bases and J 0 bases; nucleotides not matched to a gene: 10. CDR3 length equals 17 residues.

Only one count was recorded for this clone. The chain carries TRBV7-8 and TRBJ1-1, with 9 bases aligning to TRBD1. V gave up 0 bases and J gave up 7 bases; unmatched junction bases: 12. Germline-derived CDR1 and CDR2 are SGHVS and FQNEAQ. The CDR3 extends over 17 amino acids. The CDR3 is CASSLAIRVTGGNEAFF. CDR3 nucleotides: TGTGCCAGCAGCTTAGCGATAAGAGTGACAGGGGGGAATGAAGCTTTCTTT.

This sequence joins TRBV6-1 and TRBJ2-1; TRBD2 matches 7 bases. The V gene's germline CDR1 is MNHNS and CDR2 SASEGT. CDR3 length equals 14 residues. Trimming took 8 bases from V and 3 from J; bases not matched to a gene: 7. CDR3 nucleotide sequence: TGTGCCAGCTCAGCGGGGCGAGACTACAATGAGCAGTTCTTC. Protein product: CASSAGRDYNEQFF.

This clone was observed a few times. This chain joins TRBV28 and TRBJ1-3; TRBD1 matches at 9 bases. There are 14 residues in the CDR3. Germline trimming cut 4 bases from V and 8 bases from J; bases unmatched to any gene: 6. Germline CDR1 MDHEN, CDR2 SYDVKM. The CDR3 region is CASSSPGQGDTIYF. For the CDR3, the DNA is TGTGCCAGCAGTTCTCCGGGACAGGGAGACACCATATATTTT.

The chain is built from TRBV7-7 and TRBJ2-5; 10 bases align to TRBD1. This CDR3 is built from 15 residues. Germline lookup yields CDR1 SSHAT and CDR2 FNYEAQ (reference sequence). V shed 4 bases and J 5 bases; nucleotides not matched to a gene: 7. CDR3 protein: CASSSGTGVGETQYF. DNA for the CDR3: TGTGCCAGCAGCTCCGGGACAGGGGTGGGGGAGACCCAGTACTTC.

Remarks on this clone: Other DNA sequences from this sample encode an identical CDR3 as well. The chain couples TRBV28 to TRBJ2-7; 13 bases fit TRBD2. The length of the CDR3 is 14 residues. CDR1 is MDHEN, CDR2 SYDVKM, per germline. V lost 6 bases, J lost 3 bases, and 2 bases stayed unmatched. CDR3 sequence: CASSRTSGSYEQYF. The CDR3, as DNA: TGTGCCAGCAGCCGGACTAGCGGGAGCTACGAGCAGTACTTC.

The chain recombines TRBV18 with TRBJ2-5; D remains unclear. This CDR3 region has 14 residues. In germline, CDR1 is KGHSH, CDR2 LQKENI. The V end lost 0 bases, the J end lost 5 bases, and 10 bases lay between the germline ends. CDR3 DNA sequence: TGTGCCAGCTCACCACCGGGCCGCCCGGAGACCCAGTACTTC. Its translation: CASSPPGRPETQYF.

The chain joins TRBV5-1 to TRBJ2-3; 7 bases fit TRBD2. This CDR3 is 13 amino acids long. The V segment lost 5 bases and the J segment 4 bases; nucleotides outside the gene matches: 4. CDR1 is SGHRS and CDR2 is YFSETQ in the germline V gene. CDR3 in amino acids: CASSEAGADTQYF. CDR3 DNA: TGCGCCAGCAGTGAGGCGGGAGCAGATACGCAGTATTTT. Based on the CDR3 plus reference TRBV5-1 and TRBJ2-3, the full variable domain is KAGVTQTPRYLIKTRGQQVTLSCSPISGHRSVSWYQQTPGQGLQFLFEYFSETQRNKGNFPGRFSGRQFSNSRSEMNVSTLELGDSALYLCASSEAGADTQYFGPGTRLTVL.

Comment on this clone: Other DNA sequences of this sample code for an identical CDR3. This chain connects TRBV10-3 to TRBJ2-7; 10 bases are a match to TRBD2. Germline lookup yields CDR1 ENHRY and CDR2 SYGVKD. This CDR3 contains 19 residues. Unmatched junction bases numbered 15, after V lost 0 bases and J lost 4 bases. In nucleotides, the CDR3 is TGTGCCATCAGTGAGTCCGGGGTAAGGACGAGCGGGAGGGCATACGAGCAGTACTTC. Protein: CAISESGVRTSGRAYEQYF.

The chain carries TRBV7-6 and TRBJ2-3, with TRBD1 matching 9 bases. V lost 1 base and J lost 1; bases outside the gene matches: 6. The germline V gene has CDR1 SGHVS and CDR2 FNYEAQ. The length of the CDR3 is 17 residues. The CDR3 DNA sequence: TGTGCCAGCAGCTTAGTTATTGGGGACAGGGGCACAGATACGCAGTATTTT. This gives the protein CASSLVIGDRGTDTQYF.